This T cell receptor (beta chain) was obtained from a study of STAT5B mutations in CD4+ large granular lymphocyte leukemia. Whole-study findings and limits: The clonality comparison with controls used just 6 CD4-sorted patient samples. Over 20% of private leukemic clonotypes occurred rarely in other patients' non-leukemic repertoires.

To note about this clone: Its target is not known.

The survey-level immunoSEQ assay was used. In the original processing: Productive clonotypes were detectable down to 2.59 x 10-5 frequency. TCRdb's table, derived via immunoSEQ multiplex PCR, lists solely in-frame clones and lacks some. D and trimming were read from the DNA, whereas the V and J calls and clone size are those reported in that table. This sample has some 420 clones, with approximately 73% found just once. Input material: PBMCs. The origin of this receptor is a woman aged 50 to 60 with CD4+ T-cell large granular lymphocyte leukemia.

CDR3 protein: CAISEPDSYEQYF. DNA of the CDR3: TGTGCCATCAGTGAGCCAGATTCCTACGAGCAGTACTTC. The chain joins TRBV10-3 to TRBJ2-7, with D unresolved. V dropped 2 bases and J dropped 1 base, with 6 bases sitting between them. This CDR3 has 13 residues. Germline V gives CDR1 ENHRY, CDR2 SYGVKD.